The T cell receptor beta chain under discussion was sequenced for a study of OX40 agonist ivuxolimab in advanced cancers. For the study at large: Administration of intravenous ivuxolimab to patients occurred every 2 weeks at 0.01 to 10 mg/kg.

Anyone with autoimmune disease history or systemic immunosuppression was excluded. Comments on this clone: No antigen is known for it.

Germline CDR1 and CDR2: SGHNT and YYREEE (reference sequence). The V segment lost 0 bases and the J segment 15 bases; nucleotides outside the gene matches: 5. CDR3 length: 12 residues. Findings and limits, study-wide: Those patients achieving a partial response at 0.1-3.0 mg/kg showed among the lowest clonal expansion.

Profiled with immunoSEQ multiplex PCR; TCRdb holds only in-frame clones, not every one. The table has tens of thousands of clones, more than 75% seen once. The sequenced sample was CD4+ or CD8+ T cells sorted from blood, obtained in a trial of the OX40 agonist ivuxolimab. The chain joins TRBV5-4 to TRBJ2-3; 9 nucleotides align to TRBD2. This TCR was sampled from an adult with an advanced solid tumor such as melanoma, head and neck, liver or kidney cancer. CDR3 protein: CASSLGLAELYF. CDR3 sequence (DNA): TGTGCCAGCAGCTTGGGACTAGCGGAACTCTATTTT.